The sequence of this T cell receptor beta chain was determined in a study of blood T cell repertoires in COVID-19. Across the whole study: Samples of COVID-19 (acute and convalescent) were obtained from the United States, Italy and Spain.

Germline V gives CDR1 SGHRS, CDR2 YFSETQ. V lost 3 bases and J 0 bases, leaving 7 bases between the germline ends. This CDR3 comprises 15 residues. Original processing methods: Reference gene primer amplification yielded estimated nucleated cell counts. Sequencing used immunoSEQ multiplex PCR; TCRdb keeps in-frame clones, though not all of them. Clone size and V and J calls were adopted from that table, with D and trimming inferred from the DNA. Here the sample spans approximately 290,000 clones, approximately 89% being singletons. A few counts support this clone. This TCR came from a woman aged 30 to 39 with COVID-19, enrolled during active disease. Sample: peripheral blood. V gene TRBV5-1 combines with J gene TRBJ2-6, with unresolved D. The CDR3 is CASSSTSSGANVLTF. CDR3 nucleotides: TGCGCCAGCAGCTCGACAAGCTCTGGGGCCAACGTCCTGACTTTC.